This T cell receptor beta chain is from a study of T-cell memory formation after mild COVID-19. Whole-study results and caveats: Researchers found some responding clones in pre-infection memory, a sign that cross-reactive memory joined. CD4+ bias marked clones expanding day 15 to 37, unlike balanced contracting clones.

This clonotype was counted at least ten times. Its antigen is unknown. TCRdb used MiXCR to reprocess the 5' RACE reads, holding one entry per CDR3 protein. This table holds about 320,000 distinct CDR3 sequences, about 13% found once. Germline V gene sequence: CDR1 LNHNV, CDR2 YYDKDF (reference sequence). The CDR3 runs 17 residues. Losses at the gene ends were 3 bases for V and 1 base for J; bases not matched to a gene: 10. Input material: PBMCs or a T cell subset sorted from them (not recorded which). The chain is built from TRBV15 and TRBJ2-5, with 8 bases matching TRBD1. The sequence derives from a man between 18 and 35 years old who had mild COVID-19 (a few samples of this study predate the infection). Cell type and time point are not known. CDR3 sequence: CATSRRSGQGPQETQYF. The CDR3 region has the DNA TGTGCCACCAGCAGGCGATCCGGACAGGGCCCCCAAGAGACCCAGTACTTC.